Listed here are 25 T cell receptor beta chains from one sample, sequenced in a study of cytomegalovirus exposure and HLA in healthy donors. PCR was performed using 60 Vbeta and 13 Jbeta primers. The method was immunoSEQ multiplex PCR; TCRdb's version includes in-frame clones alone and lacks a portion of them. The sample includes about 130,000 clones, 80% to 90% of them seen just once. The sample was PBMCs. These TCRs come from a young woman in good health and CMV-seropositive.

The rearrangement uses TRBV20-1 and TRBJ2-1; no definite D call. The CDR3 contains 11 residues. Looked up from germline, CDR1 is DFQATT and CDR2 is SNEGSKA (reference sequence). Trimming cost V 3 bases and J 8 bases, with 8 bases left between them. CDR3 in amino acids: CSASLEYEQFF. DNA for the CDR3: TGCAGTGCTAGTTTAGAATATGAGCAGTTCTTC.

This clone has only one observation. The rearrangement uses TRBV7-9 and TRBJ2-7, with 9 positions matching TRBD2. The V gene's germline CDR1 is SEHNR and CDR2 FQNEAQ (reference sequence). The CDR3 length is 17 residues. The trim removed 10 bases at V and 4 bases at J, leaving 20 bases unmatched. CDR3 DNA: TGTGCCATTAGGGGCGCCCGCACGACTAGCGGATTATACGAGCAGTACTTC. Translation: CAIRGARTTSGLYEQYF.

The chain is built from TRBV5-1 and TRBJ1-3; D is possibly TRBD1 (6 bases). Germline loops: CDR1 SGHRS, CDR2 YFSETQ. V was trimmed by 4 bases and J by 8 bases, leaving 13 bases between them. The length of the CDR3 is 13 residues. The CDR3 nucleotides are TGCGCCAGCAGCCAGGGGAATCGAGACACCATATATTTT. It codes for CASSQGNRDTIYF.

The DNA for the CDR3 is TGTGCCACCGATCCTAGGGGCCTCTCGGGTGAGCAGTTCTTC. Residues: CATDPRGLSGEQFF. The J gene is TRBJ2-1, the V gene TRBV19; D is perhaps TRBD1 (5 bases). The V gene lost 10 bases and the J gene lost 9 bases, with 22 bases spanning the gap. Germline-derived CDR1 and CDR2 are LNHDA and SQIVND (reference sequence). The CDR3 spans 14 residues.

This clone was counted a few times. This chain connects TRBV9 to TRBJ2-7; 9 bases fit TRBD2. The CDR3 spans 14 residues. CDR1 and CDR2 (germline): SGDLS, YYNGEE. The V gene end was trimmed by 0 bases and the J gene end by 3 bases; junction bases not matched to a gene: 1. The CDR3 region has the DNA TGTGCCAGCAGCGTAGAAGCGGGGGGCTACGAGCAGTACTTC. Its protein is CASSVEAGGYEQYF.

In regard to this clone: Other DNA sequences in this sample translate to the same CDR3. The rearrangement links TRBV27 to TRBJ2-3; D perhaps matches TRBD1 (6 bases). This CDR3 has 14 residues. Per the germline V gene, CDR1 is MNHEY and CDR2 is SMNVEV (reference sequence). Trimming shortened V by 0 bases and J by 4 bases, and 8 bases separated the two germline ends. The CDR3 nucleotides are TGTGCCAGCAGTTTATCACAGGGTGCAGATACGCAGTATTTT. Protein product: CASSLSQGADTQYF.

The chain is built from TRBV4-1 and TRBJ1-2; 9 nucleotides align to TRBD1. J gave up 8 bases and V 3 bases, and 4 bases lay outside the gene matches. Germline lookup yields CDR1 MGHRA and CDR2 YSYEKL. This CDR3 is built from 13 residues. The CDR3, as DNA: TGCGCCAGCAGCCAGGCGACAGGGGGAGGCTACACCTTC. Its translation is CASSQATGGGYTF.

In its sample, this clone was seen once. The J gene is TRBJ1-1, the V gene TRBV9, with TRBD1 as a possible D gene (5 bases). V was cut by 3 bases and J by 1 base, with 13 bases left in between. The CDR3 has 15 residues. Germline CDR1 SGDLS, CDR2 YYNGEE. The CDR3 DNA is TGTGCCAGCAGCGCCTCCAGGGCCGGGAACACTGAAGCTTTCTTT. This translates into CASSASRAGNTEAFF.

The chain recombines TRBV6-5 with TRBJ1-6; TRBD1 agrees at 7 bases. CDR1 MNHEY and CDR2 SVGAGI come from the germline V gene. The CDR3 extends over 13 amino acids. V lost 6 bases, J lost 7 bases, and 3 bases stayed unmatched. Here the CDR3 DNA reads TGTGCCAGCAGCAGAGGGGGCAATTCACCCCTCCACTTT. Encoded protein: CASSRGGNSPLHF.

This chain links TRBV7-9 with TRBJ1-4; 9 bases map to TRBD1. The CDR3 covers 16 residues. Trimming removed 5 bases from V and 4 bases from J; junction bases left unmatched: 8. Germline loops: CDR1 SEHNR, CDR2 FQNEAQ (reference sequence). CDR3 loop: CASSLLPGQGNEKLFF. In DNA form, the CDR3 reads TGTGCCAGCAGCCTACTCCCGGGACAGGGTAATGAAAAACTGTTTTTT.

This sequence joins TRBV16 and TRBJ1-2; 10 bases agree with TRBD1. Germline lookup yields CDR1 KGHSY and CDR2 FQNENV. CDR3 length equals 13 residues. The junction had 4 bases not matched to a gene; V was cut back by 4 bases and J by 8 bases. The CDR3 is CASSRQGAKGYTF. The CDR3 nucleotides are TGTGCCAGCAGCCGACAGGGGGCGAAGGGCTACACCTTC.

This chain uses TRBV7-9 with TRBJ2-1, with D perhaps TRBD1 (6 bases). The ends were cut back, 5 bases at V and 4 bases at J, with 12 bases in the middle. The CDR3 totals 14 residues. Germline CDR1 reads SEHNR; CDR2 reads FQNEAQ (reference sequence). CDR3 in DNA: TGTGCCAGCAGCCCGCGCCAGGGGTACAATGAGCAGTTCTTC. This encodes CASSPRQGYNEQFF.

The chain combines TRBV6-5 with TRBJ1-2; D is ambiguous. The CDR3 loop spans 12 amino acids. The germline gives CDR1 MNHEY, CDR2 SVGAGI. V lost 5 bases and J 8 bases, leaving 12 bases between the germline ends. CDR3 in amino acids: CASSQLKGGYTF. In nucleotides, the CDR3 is TGTGCCAGCAGTCAACTAAAAGGCGGCTACACCTTC.

This chain joins TRBV4-1 and TRBJ2-5, with D possibly being TRBD2 (6 bases). CDR1 and CDR2 (germline): MGHRA, YSYEKL. Trimming cost V 6 bases and J 7 bases, with 9 bases left between them. The CDR3 is made up of 11 amino acids. CDR3 loop: CASSPGGTQYF. The CDR3 region has the DNA TGCGCCAGCAGTCCCGGGGGGACCCAGTACTTC.

The chain combines TRBV7-6 with TRBJ1-2; D not resolved. The CDR3 has 14 residues. The ends were cut back, 5 bases at V and 7 bases at J, with 17 bases in the middle. The V gene's germline CDR1 is SGHVS and CDR2 FNYEAQ. The CDR3 nucleotides read TGTGCCAGCAGCCCCCGGTACCAGGTCCGTGGCTACACCTTC. Encoded protein: CASSPRYQVRGYTF.

CDR3 region: CASSSGYEQYF. The CDR3 region has the DNA TGTGCCAGCAGCTCAGGGTACGAGCAGTACTTC. This sequence joins TRBV5-6 and TRBJ2-7; a weak D match, TRBD1 (5 bases). Germline V gives CDR1 SGHDT, CDR2 YYEEEE. Deletions cut 3 bases from V and 4 bases from J, with 5 bases between. The CDR3 is made up of 11 amino acids.

The chain recombines TRBV10-2 with TRBJ1-1; D is possibly TRBD1 (6 bases). The germline gives CDR1 WSHSY, CDR2 SAAADI. The CDR3 covers 17 residues. The V gene lost 0 bases and the J gene lost 0 bases, with 14 bases spanning the gap. CDR3 amino acids: CASSESRAGEMNTEAFF. CDR3 sequence (DNA): TGCGCCAGCAGTGAGTCGAGGGCAGGGGAAATGAACACTGAAGCTTTCTTT.

The chain employs TRBV29-1 and TRBJ2-2; TRBD1 is a possible D gene (5 bases). This CDR3 contains 13 residues. V was pared by 6 bases and J by 0 bases, with 8 bases between. Germline V gives CDR1 SQVTM, CDR2 ANQGSEA. CDR3 DNA: TGCAGCGTACAGGTACCGAACACCGGGGAGCTGTTTTTT. Its protein is CSVQVPNTGELFF.

This clone was seen a handful of times. The chain couples TRBV5-6 to TRBJ2-7; 9 bases fit TRBD1. The V gene's germline CDR1 is SGHDT and CDR2 YYEEEE. The V gene end was trimmed by 2 bases and the J gene end by 3 bases; junction bases not matched to a gene: 12. The CDR3 has 17 amino acids. Here the CDR3 DNA reads TGTGCCAGCAGCTTACTGACAGGGGGGCCGGTATTCTACGAGCAGTACTTC. It codes for CASSLLTGGPVFYEQYF.

The V call is TRBV2, the J call TRBJ2-1, with D perhaps TRBD2 (6 bases). Germline CDR1 and CDR2: SNHLY and FYNNEI. The CDR3 length is 11 residues. The V end was cut by 10 bases, the J end by 9 bases, with 13 bases between. The CDR3 sequence: CATFDGGEQFF. The CDR3 DNA follows: TGTGCCACCTTTGACGGGGGTGAGCAGTTCTTC. Full variable domain (rest looked up from reference TRBV2 and TRBJ2-1): EPEVTQTPSHQVTQMGQEVILRCVPISNHLYFYWYRQILGQKVEFLVSFYNNEISEKSEIFDDQFSVERPDGSNFTLKIRSTKLEDSAMYFCATFDGGEQFFGPGTRLTVL.

This chain joins TRBV4-1 and TRBJ2-7; 7 nucleotides line up with TRBD1. The CDR3 totals 14 residues. Looked up from germline, CDR1 is MGHRA and CDR2 is YSYEKL. V lost 2 bases, J lost 2 bases, and 3 bases stayed unmatched. CDR3 nucleotide sequence: TGCGCCAGCAGCCAAACAGGGGCCGCCTACGAGCAGTACTTC. Protein: CASSQTGAAYEQYF.

The CDR3 loop reads CASSFLSGGVSTDTQYF. The CDR3, as DNA: TGTGCCAGCAGCTTTCTTAGCGGGGGGGTTAGCACAGATACGCAGTATTTT. The chain employs TRBV5-4 and TRBJ2-3, with TRBD2 matching over 11 bases. Per germline, CDR1 SGHNT and CDR2 YYREEE (reference sequence). The CDR3 consists of 17 residues. V was pared by 2 bases and J by 0 bases, with 5 bases of the junction left unmatched.

This clone appeared a single time. J is TRBJ2-1 and V is TRBV5-1, with D maybe TRBD2 (6 bases). Germline CDR1 reads SGHRS; CDR2 reads YFSETQ. V shed 0 bases and J shed 9 bases, with 19 bases lying between them. CDR3 length: 16 residues. This CDR3 is CASSLAGGSGNLEQFF. The CDR3 nucleotides are TGCGCCAGCAGCTTGGCCGGGGGAAGCGGCAACCTTGAGCAGTTCTTC.

This rearrangement joins TRBV6-5 to TRBJ2-7; tentatively, D is TRBD2 (7 bases). The CDR3 is 14 amino acids. The germline gives CDR1 MNHEY, CDR2 SVGAGI. V lost 5 bases and J lost 2, with 13 bases in between. Here the CDR3 reads CASSGGGSTYEQYF. The CDR3, as DNA: TGTGCCAGCAGTGGGGGGGGCTCCACCTACGAGCAGTACTTC.

This clone was found once. The chain uses TRBV6-6 and TRBJ1-2, with 12 bases aligning to TRBD1. CDR1 and CDR2 (germline): MNHNY, SVGAGI (reference sequence). This CDR3 is 13 amino acids long. The junction had 3 bases not matched to a gene; V was cut back by 5 bases and J by 8 bases. CDR3 in amino acids: CASSGDRGRGYTF. The CDR3 DNA follows: TGTGCCAGCAGTGGGGACAGGGGGCGAGGCTACACCTTC.